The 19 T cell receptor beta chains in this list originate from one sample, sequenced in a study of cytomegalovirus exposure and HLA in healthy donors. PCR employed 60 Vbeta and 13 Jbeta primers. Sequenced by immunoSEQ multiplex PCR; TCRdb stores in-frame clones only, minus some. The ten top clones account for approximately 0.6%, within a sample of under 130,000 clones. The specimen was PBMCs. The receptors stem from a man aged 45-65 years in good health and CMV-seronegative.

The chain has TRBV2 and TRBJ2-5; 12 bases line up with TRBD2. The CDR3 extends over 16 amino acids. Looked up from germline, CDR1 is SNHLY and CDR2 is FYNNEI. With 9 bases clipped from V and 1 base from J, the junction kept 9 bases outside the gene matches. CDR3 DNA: TGTGCCAGTCAAACCCGACTAGCGGGGGCCCAAGAGACCCAGTACTTC. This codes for CASQTRLAGAQETQYF.

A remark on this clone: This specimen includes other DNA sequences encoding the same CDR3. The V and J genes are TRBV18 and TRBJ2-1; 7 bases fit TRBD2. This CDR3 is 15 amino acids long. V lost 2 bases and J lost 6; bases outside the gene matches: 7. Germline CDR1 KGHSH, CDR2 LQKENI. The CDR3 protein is CASSPGTGGTNEQFF. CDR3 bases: TGTGCCAGCTCACCAGGGACCGGGGGGACCAATGAGCAGTTCTTC.

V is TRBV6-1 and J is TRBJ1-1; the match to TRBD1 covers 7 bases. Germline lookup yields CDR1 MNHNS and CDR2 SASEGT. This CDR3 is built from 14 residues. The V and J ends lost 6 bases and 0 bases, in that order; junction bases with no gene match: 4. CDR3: CASRKTGLNTEAFF. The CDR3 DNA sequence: TGTGCCAGCAGGAAGACAGGGTTGAACACTGAAGCTTTCTTT.

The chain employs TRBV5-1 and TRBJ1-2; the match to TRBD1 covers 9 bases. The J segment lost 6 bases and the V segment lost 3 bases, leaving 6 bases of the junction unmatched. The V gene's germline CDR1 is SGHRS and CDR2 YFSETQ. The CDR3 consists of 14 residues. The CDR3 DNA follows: TGCGCCAGCAGCTACGGAACAGGGGGCGATGGCTACACCTTC. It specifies CASSYGTGGDGYTF.

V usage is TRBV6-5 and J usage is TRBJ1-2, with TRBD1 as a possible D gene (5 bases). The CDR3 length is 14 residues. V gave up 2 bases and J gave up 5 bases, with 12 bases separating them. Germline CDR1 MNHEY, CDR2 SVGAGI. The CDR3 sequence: CASSYEAGRYGYTF. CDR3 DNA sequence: TGTGCCAGCAGTTACGAGGCAGGGAGGTATGGCTACACCTTC.

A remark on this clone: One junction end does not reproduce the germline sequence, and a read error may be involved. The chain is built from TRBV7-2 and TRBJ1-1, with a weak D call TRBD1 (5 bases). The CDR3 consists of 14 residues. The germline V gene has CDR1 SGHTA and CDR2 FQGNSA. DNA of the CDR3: TGTGCCAGCAGCCCGGACATTACGAACGCTGAAGCTTTCTTT. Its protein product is CASSPDITNAEAFF. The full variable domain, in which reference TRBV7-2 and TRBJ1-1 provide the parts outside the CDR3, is GAGVSQSPSNKVTEKGKDVELRCDPISGHTALYWYRQSLGQGLEFLIYFQGNSAPDKSGLPSDRFSAERTGGSVSTLTIQRTQQEDSAVYLCASSPDITNAEAFFGQGTRLTVV.

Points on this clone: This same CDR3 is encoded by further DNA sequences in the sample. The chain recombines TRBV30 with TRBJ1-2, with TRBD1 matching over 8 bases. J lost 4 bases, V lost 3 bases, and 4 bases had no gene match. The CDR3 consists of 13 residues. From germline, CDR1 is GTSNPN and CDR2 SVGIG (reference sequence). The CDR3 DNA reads TGTGCCTGGAGCCGGGACAGGCCCTATGGCTACACCTTC. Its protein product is CAWSRDRPYGYTF.

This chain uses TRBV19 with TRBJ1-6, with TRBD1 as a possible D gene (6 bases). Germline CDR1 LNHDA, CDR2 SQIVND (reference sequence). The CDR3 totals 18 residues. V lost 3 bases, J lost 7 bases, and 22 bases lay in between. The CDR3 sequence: CASSIQSPGALPNSPLHF. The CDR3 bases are TGTGCCAGTAGTATCCAATCCCCAGGGGCGCTCCCCAATTCACCCCTCCACTTT.

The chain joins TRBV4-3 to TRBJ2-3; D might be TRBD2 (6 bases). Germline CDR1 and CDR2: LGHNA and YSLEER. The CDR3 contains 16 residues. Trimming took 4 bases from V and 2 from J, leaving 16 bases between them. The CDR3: CASSRAKRAYTDTQYF. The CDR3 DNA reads TGCGCCAGCAGCCGTGCCAAGCGGGCGTACACAGATACGCAGTATTTT.

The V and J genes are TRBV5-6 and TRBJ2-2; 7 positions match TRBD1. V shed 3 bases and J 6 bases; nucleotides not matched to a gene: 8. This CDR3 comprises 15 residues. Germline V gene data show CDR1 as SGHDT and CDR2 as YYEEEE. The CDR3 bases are TGTGCCAGCAGCTGGAGCCCTGACAGGGCCGGGGAGCTGTTTTTT. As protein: CASSWSPDRAGELFF.

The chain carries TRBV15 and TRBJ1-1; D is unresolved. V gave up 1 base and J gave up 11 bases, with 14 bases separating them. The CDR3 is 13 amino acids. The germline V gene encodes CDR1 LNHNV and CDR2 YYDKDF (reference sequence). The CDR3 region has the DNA TGTGCCACCAGCAGAGGGAAGAGCGGGCGGGCTTTCTTT. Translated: CATSRGKSGRAFF. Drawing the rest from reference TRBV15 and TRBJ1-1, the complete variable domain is DAMVIQNPRYQVTQFGKPVTLSCSQTLNHNVMYWYQQKSSQAPKLLFHYYDKDFNNEADTPDNFQSRRPNTSFCFLDIRSPGLGDTAMYLCATSRGKSGRAFFGQGTRLTVV.

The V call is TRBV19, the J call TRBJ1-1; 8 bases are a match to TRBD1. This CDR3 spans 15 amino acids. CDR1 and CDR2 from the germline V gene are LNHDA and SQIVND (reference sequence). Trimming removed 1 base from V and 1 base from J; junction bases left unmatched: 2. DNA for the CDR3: TGTGCCAGTAGTATAGTGACAGGGGCGAACACTGAAGCTTTCTTT. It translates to CASSIVTGANTEAFF.

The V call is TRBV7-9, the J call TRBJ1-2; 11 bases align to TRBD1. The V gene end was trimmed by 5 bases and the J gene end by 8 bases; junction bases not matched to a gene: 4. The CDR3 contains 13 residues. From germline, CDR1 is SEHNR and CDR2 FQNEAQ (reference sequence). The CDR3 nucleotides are TGTGCCAGCAGCCCATGGACAGGGGGCGGCTACACCTTC. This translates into CASSPWTGGGYTF.

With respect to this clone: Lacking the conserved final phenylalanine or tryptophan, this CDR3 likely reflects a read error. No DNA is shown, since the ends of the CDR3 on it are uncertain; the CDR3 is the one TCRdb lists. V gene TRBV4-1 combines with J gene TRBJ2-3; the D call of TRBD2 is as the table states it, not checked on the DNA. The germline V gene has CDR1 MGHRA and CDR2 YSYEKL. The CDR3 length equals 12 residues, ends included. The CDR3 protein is CASSQAASYPVS.

CDR3 residues: CASTASNTGELFF. The CDR3 nucleotides are TGTGCCAGCACTGCTAGCAACACCGGGGAGCTGTTTTTT. The V and J genes are TRBV9 and TRBJ2-2; D is perhaps TRBD2 (5 bases). V dropped 6 bases and J dropped 2 bases, with 8 bases sitting between them. Per the germline V gene, CDR1 is SGDLS and CDR2 is YYNGEE. The CDR3 is 13 residues long.

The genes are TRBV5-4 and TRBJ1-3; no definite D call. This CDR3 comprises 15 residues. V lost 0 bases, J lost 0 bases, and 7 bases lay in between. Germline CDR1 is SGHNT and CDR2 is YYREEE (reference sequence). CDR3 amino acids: CASSLGRNSGNTIYF. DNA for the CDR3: TGTGCCAGCAGCTTGGGGCGGAACTCTGGAAACACCATATATTTT.

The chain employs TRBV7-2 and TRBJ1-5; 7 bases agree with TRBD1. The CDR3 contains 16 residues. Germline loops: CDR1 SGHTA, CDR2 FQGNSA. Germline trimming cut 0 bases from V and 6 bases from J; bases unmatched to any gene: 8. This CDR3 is CASSLATGTVSQPQHF. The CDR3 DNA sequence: TGTGCCAGCAGCTTAGCTACCGGGACAGTTTCTCAGCCCCAGCATTTT.

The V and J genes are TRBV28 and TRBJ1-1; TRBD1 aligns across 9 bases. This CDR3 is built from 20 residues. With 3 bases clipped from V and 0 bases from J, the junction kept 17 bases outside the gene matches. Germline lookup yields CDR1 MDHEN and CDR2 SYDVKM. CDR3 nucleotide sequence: TGTGCCAGCAGTTTGCCCGGGACAGGGTGGATACTGAATGTGAACACTGAAGCTTTCTTT. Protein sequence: CASSLPGTGWILNVNTEAFF.

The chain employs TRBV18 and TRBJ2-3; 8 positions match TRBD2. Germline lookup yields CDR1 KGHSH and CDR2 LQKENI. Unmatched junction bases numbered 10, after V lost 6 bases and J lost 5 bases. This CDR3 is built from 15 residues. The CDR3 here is CASSRKTSAGDTQYF. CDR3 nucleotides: TGTGCCAGCTCCCGCAAGACTAGCGCGGGAGATACGCAGTATTTT.